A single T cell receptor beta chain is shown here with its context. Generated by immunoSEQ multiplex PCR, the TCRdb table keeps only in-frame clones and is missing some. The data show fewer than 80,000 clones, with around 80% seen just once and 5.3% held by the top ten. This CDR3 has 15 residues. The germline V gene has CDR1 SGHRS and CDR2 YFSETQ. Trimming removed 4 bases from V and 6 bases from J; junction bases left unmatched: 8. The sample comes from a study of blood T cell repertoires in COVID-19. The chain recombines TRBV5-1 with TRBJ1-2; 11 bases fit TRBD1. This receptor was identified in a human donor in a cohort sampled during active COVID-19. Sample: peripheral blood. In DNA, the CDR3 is TGCGCCAGCAGCCTCCGGACAGGGGGCGCCGATGGCTACACCTTC. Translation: CASSLRTGGADGYTF.